This T cell receptor beta chain stems from a study of regulatory T cells in long-lasting Graves disease. The J segment lost 11 bases and the V segment lost 3 bases, leaving 4 bases of the junction unmatched. The CDR3 runs to 12 residues. Germline values: CDR1 SGHTA, CDR2 FQGTGA. The time point is: newly diagnosed GD, antithyroid drugs for less than 3 months. TCR sequences were obtained from RNA taken from PBMCs. The table lists this clonotype with many counts. Construction of TCR beta libraries relied on iRepertoire HTBI primers and on Arm-PCR targeting CDR3 regions. Each CDR3 protein gets one entry after TCRdb re-called the multiplex PCR reads with MiXCR. The sample yields around 250,000 distinct CDR3 sequences, roughly 18% seen once. These data were also filed under a second study, of T cells in Graves' hyperthyroidism and ophthalmopathy. That source adds: When the TCR CDR3 underwent first-round RT-PCR, the HTBI primer set was used.

The V call is TRBV7-3, the J call TRBJ2-1; 7 nucleotides match TRBD1. This clonotype was sampled from a woman in her thirties with Graves disease. The specimen comprised peripheral blood mononuclear cells (PBMCs), sampled at new diagnosis, from a patient treated with antithyroid drugs. CDR3 sequence reads: CASSLNRGKQFF. The CDR3 coding sequence is TGTGCCAGCAGCTTGAACAGGGGTAAGCAGTTCTTC.